This T cell receptor beta chain was sequenced in a study of a mutant IDH1 vaccine in newly diagnosed glioma. Study-wide context: Vaccine dosing followed radiotherapy by 4-6 weeks, or accompanied temozolomide cycles.

Data came from immunoSEQ multiplex PCR; TCRdb stores just in-frame clones and leaves some out. This sample carries tens of thousands of clones, about 90% of them seen once, and the ten largest clones take about a fifth. Note on this clone: Antigen specificity is unknown.

Time point denoted: week 11, during vaccination. Alongside topical imiquimod, each dose of vaccine comprised 300 ug of mutant IDH1 20-mer peptide. The astrocytomas were IDH1-mutant, ATRX-negative, and WHO grade 3 or 4. The receptor was isolated from a man between 18 and 35 years old with glioma. The sequencing used PBMCs, collected from a glioma patient whose treatment included an IDH1 peptide vaccine.

CDR3 protein: CASSERFSSYNEQFF. The CDR3 DNA reads as TGTGCCAGCAGTGAGAGGTTCAGCTCCTACAATGAGCAGTTCTTC. V gene TRBV6-1 combines with J gene TRBJ2-1; D not resolved. V was shortened by 3 bases and J by 0 bases, with 9 bases between the two germline ends. This CDR3 spans 15 amino acids. Germline V gene data show CDR1 as MNHNS and CDR2 as SASEGT.